This T cell receptor beta chain was retrieved from a study of T-cell memory formation after mild COVID-19. TCRdb processed the 5' RACE reads anew with MiXCR; each CDR3 protein has one entry. The repertoire holds 200,000 to 250,000 distinct CDR3 sequences, with 25% to 35% as singletons. Ten or more counts support this clonotype. Losses at the gene ends were 0 bases for V and 3 bases for J; bases not matched to a gene: 13. Germline V gives CDR1 DFQATT, CDR2 SNEGSKA (reference sequence). The CDR3 covers 17 residues. The sequence was obtained from an adult woman who had mild COVID-19 (a few samples of this study predate the infection). Cell type and time point are not known. The chain carries TRBV20-1 and TRBJ2-7; 8 bases agree with TRBD1. Sequencing input: PBMCs or a T cell subset sorted from them (not recorded which). This CDR3 is CSARDSGQEIYVYEQYF. DNA for the CDR3: TGCAGTGCTAGAGATTCGGGACAGGAAATTTACGTCTACGAGCAGTACTTC.